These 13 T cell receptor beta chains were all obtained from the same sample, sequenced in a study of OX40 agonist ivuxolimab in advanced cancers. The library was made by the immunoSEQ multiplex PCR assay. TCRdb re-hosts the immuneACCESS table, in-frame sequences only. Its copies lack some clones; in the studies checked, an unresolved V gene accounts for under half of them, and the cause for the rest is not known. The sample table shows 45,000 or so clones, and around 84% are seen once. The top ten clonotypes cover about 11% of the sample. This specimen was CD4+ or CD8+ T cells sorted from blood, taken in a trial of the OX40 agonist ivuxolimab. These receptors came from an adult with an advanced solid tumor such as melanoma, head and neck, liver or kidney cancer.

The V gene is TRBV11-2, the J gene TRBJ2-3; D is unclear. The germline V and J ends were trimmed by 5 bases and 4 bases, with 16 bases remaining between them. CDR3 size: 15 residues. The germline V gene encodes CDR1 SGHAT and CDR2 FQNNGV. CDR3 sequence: CASSLSVALADTQYF. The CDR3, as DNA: TGTGCCAGCAGCCTCAGCGTCGCTCTGGCAGATACGCAGTATTTT.

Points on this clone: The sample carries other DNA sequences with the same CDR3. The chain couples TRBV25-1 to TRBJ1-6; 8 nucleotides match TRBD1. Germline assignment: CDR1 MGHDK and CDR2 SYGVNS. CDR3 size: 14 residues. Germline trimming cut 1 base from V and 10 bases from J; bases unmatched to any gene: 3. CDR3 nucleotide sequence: TGTGCCAGCAGTGAATGGACAGGGCGATCACCCCTCCACTTT. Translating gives CASSEWTGRSPLHF. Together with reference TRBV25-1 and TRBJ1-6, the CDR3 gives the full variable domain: EADIYQTPRYLVIGTGKKITLECSQTMGHDKMYWYQQDPGMELHLIHYSYGVNSTEKGDLSSESTVSRIRTEHFPLTLESARPSHTSQYLCASSEWTGRSPLHFGNGTRLTVT.

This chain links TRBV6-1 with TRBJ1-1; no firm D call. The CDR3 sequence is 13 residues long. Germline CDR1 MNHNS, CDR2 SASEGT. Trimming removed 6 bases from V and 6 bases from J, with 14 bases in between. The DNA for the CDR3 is TGTGCCAGCAGCCTCGCGGTCGTGGCTGAAGCTTTCTTT. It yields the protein CASSLAVVAEAFF.

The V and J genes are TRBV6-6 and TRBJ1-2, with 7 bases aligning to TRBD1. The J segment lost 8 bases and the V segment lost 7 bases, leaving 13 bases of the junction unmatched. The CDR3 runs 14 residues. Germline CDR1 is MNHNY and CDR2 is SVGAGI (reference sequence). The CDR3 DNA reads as TGTGCCAGCACCTTAGGGGGCTTCCAAGGAGGCTACACCTTC. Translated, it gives CASTLGGFQGGYTF.

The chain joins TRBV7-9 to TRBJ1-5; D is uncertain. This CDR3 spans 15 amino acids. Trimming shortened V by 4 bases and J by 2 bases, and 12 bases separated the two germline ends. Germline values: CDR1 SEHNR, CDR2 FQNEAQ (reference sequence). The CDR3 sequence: CASSSPDGGNQPQHF. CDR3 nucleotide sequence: TGTGCCAGCAGCTCCCCTGATGGGGGCAATCAGCCCCAGCATTTT.

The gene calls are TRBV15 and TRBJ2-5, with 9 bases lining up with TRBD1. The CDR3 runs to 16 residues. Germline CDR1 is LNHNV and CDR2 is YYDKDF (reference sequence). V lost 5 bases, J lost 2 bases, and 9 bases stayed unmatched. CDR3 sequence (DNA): TGTGCCACCAGCGGTGTTACAGGGGGCCGACAAGAGACCCAGTACTTC. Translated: CATSGVTGGRQETQYF.

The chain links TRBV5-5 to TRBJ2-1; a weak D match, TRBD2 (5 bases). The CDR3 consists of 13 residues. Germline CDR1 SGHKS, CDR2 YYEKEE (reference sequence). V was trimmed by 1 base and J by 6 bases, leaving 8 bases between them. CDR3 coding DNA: TGTGCCAGCAGCTTGTATGGACTCAATGAGCAGTTCTTC. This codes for CASSLYGLNEQFF.

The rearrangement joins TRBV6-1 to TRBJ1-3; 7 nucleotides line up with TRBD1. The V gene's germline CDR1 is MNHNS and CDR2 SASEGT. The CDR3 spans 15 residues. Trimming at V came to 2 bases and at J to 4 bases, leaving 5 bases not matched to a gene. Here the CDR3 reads CASSERGLKGNTIYF. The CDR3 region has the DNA TGTGCCAGCAGTGAAAGGGGGCTGAAGGGAAACACCATATATTTT.

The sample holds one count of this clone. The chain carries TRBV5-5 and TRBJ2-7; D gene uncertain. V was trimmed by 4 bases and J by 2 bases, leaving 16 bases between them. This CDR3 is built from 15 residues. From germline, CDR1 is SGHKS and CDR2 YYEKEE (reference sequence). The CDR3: CASSKGLLGPYEQYF. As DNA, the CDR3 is TGTGCCAGCAGCAAAGGGTTATTGGGCCCCTACGAGCAGTACTTC.

CDR3 in DNA: TGTGCCAGCCAGGGGCTTGGGGACACCTACGAGCAGTACTTC. Translation gives CASQGLGDTYEQYF. The chain recombines TRBV27 with TRBJ2-7; D perhaps matches TRBD1 (6 bases). Trimming took off 8 bases at V and 2 bases at J, with 16 bases between the two ends. The CDR3 length is 14 residues. Germline values: CDR1 MNHEY, CDR2 SMNVEV (reference sequence).

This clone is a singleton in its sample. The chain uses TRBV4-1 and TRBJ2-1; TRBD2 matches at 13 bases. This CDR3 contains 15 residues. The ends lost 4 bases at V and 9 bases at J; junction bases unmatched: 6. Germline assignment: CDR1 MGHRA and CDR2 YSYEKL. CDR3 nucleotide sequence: TGCGCCAGCAGCCCAACTAGCGGGGGGGCCGGTGAGCAGTTCTTC. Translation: CASSPTSGGAGEQFF.

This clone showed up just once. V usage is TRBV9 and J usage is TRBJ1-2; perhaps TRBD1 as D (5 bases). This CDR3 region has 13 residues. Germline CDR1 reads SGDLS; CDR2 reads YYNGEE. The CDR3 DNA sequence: TGTGCGTCGCGGGGGAACATTAACTATGGCTACACCTTC. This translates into CASRGNINYGYTF. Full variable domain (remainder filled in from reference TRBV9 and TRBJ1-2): DSGVTQTPKHLITATGQRVTLRCSPRSGDLSVYWYQQSLDQGLQFLIQYYNGEERAKGNILERFSAQQFPDLHSELNLSSLELGDSALYFCASRGNINYGYTFGSGTRLTVV.

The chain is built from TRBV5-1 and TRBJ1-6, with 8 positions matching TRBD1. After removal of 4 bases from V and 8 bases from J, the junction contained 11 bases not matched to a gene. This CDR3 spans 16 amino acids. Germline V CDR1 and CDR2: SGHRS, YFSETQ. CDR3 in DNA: TGCGCCAGCAGCATGGACAGGGCAGGGAGAGATTCACCCCTCCACTTT. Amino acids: CASSMDRAGRDSPLHF. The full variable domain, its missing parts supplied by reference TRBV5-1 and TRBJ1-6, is KAGVTQTPRYLIKTRGQQVTLSCSPISGHRSVSWYQQTPGQGLQFLFEYFSETQRNKGNFPGRFSGRQFSNSRSEMNVSTLELGDSALYLCASSMDRAGRDSPLHFGNGTRLTVT.